A single sample gave rise to the 16 T cell receptor beta chains below, sequenced in a study of shared clonotypes between healthy human individuals. TCRdb's table, derived via immunoSEQ multiplex PCR, lists solely in-frame clones and lacks some. The top ten clones hold around 1.4% of a sample with approximately 940,000 clones, approximately 76% of them seen once. Sequenced sample: memory CD4+ T cells sorted from blood. Sample subset: CD45RA-negative fraction. The origin of the receptors is a young man in good health.

The rearrangement links TRBV5-4 to TRBJ1-5, with 7 bases identical to TRBD1. There are 15 residues in the CDR3. Germline V CDR1 and CDR2: SGHNT, YYREEE (reference sequence). The trim removed 0 bases at V and 4 bases at J, leaving 4 bases unmatched. The CDR3 is CASSLGQGENQPQHF. The CDR3 region has the DNA TGTGCCAGCAGCTTGGGGCAGGGGGAAAATCAGCCCCAGCATTTT.

The CDR3 DNA follows: TGTGCCAGCTCACGGACTAGCGGGAACACAGATACGCAGTATTTT. It codes for CASSRTSGNTDTQYF. The rearrangement joins TRBV18 to TRBJ2-3, with 12 bases matching TRBD2. The CDR3 extends over 15 amino acids. After removal of 4 bases from V and 2 bases from J, the junction contained 1 base not matched to a gene. The germline V gene encodes CDR1 KGHSH and CDR2 LQKENI.

The rearrangement uses TRBV5-1 and TRBJ2-3, with 7 bases that match TRBD1. The CDR3 contains 12 residues. The V and J ends lost 5 bases and 9 bases, in that order; junction bases with no gene match: 6. CDR1 and CDR2 (germline): SGHRS, YFSETQ. This chain's CDR3 is CASRFDRDTQYF. The CDR3 nucleotides read TGCGCCAGCAGGTTCGACAGGGACACGCAGTATTTT.

The chain combines TRBV2 with TRBJ1-1; D is possibly TRBD1 (5 bases). Germline loops: CDR1 SNHLY, CDR2 FYNNEI. V lost 3 bases to trimming and J lost 1 base, with 9 bases between them. The CDR3 is made up of 14 amino acids. The chain's CDR3 is CASSETVANTEAFF. CDR3 nucleotides: TGTGCCAGCAGTGAGACAGTCGCGAACACTGAAGCTTTCTTT.

V usage is TRBV5-1 and J usage is TRBJ2-1; tentatively, D is TRBD2 (5 bases). The ends were cut back, 0 bases at V and 4 bases at J, with 11 bases in the middle. This CDR3 contains 15 residues. In germline, CDR1 is SGHRS, CDR2 YFSETQ. CDR3 loop: CASSLAEPGYNEQFF. The CDR3 DNA is TGCGCCAGCAGCTTGGCTGAACCGGGGTACAATGAGCAGTTCTTC.

The chain is built from TRBV6-1 and TRBJ2-1, with TRBD1 matching 8 bases. The CDR3 contains 15 residues. Trimming cost V 2 bases and J 6 bases; bases outside gene matches: 6. The V gene's germline CDR1 is MNHNS and CDR2 SASEGT. DNA for the CDR3: TGTGCCAGCAGTGAACTACAGGGGGTGGTCAATGAGCAGTTCTTC. Translating gives CASSELQGVVNEQFF.

Regarding this clone: This sample also contains other DNA sequences that code for the same CDR3. This chain uses TRBV7-2 with TRBJ2-7; D remains unclear. The CDR3 has 12 residues. Germline CDR1 reads SGHTA; CDR2 reads FQGNSA. V lost 3 bases, J lost 3 bases, and 6 bases lay in between. As DNA, the CDR3 is TGTGCCAGCAGCTTGTCAGTCTACGAGCAGTACTTC. This codes for CASSLSVYEQYF.

This chain joins TRBV6-5 and TRBJ2-7, with 7 bases lining up with TRBD1. Per germline, CDR1 MNHEY and CDR2 SVGAGI. V trimming: 7 bases; J trimming: 2 bases; junction bases outside the gene matches: 8. The CDR3 loop spans 14 amino acids. The CDR3, as DNA: TGTGCCAGCACAGACCCGGGACAGCCCTACGAGCAGTACTTC. Its protein is CASTDPGQPYEQYF.

The chain uses TRBV5-1 and TRBJ2-3; D is possibly TRBD1 (6 bases). Germline lookup yields CDR1 SGHRS and CDR2 YFSETQ. The CDR3 is 14 residues long. V was clipped by 4 bases and J by 5 bases, with 14 bases between them. The CDR3 nucleotides are TGCGCCAGCAGCGCAAGGACAGAGGGAGATACGCAGTATTTT. Amino acids: CASSARTEGDTQYF.

V is TRBV7-9 and J is TRBJ1-6; D is unresolved. The CDR3 has 14 amino acids. Germline V lookup: CDR1 SEHNR, CDR2 FQNEAQ (reference sequence). Trimming cost V 7 bases and J 8 bases, with 15 bases left between them. The CDR3 is CASNSKAADSPLHF. CDR3 nucleotide sequence: TGTGCCAGCAACTCCAAAGCCGCCGATTCACCCCTCCACTTT.

This chain uses TRBV29-1 with TRBJ1-2; D remains ambiguous. The CDR3 sequence is 14 residues long. Per germline, CDR1 SQVTM and CDR2 ANQGSEA. V dropped 4 bases and J dropped 0 bases, with 12 bases sitting between them. CDR3 coding DNA: TGCAGCGTTGCATCAGGCGCTACTAACTATGGCTACACCTTC. Translated, it gives CSVASGATNYGYTF. Variable domain in full (rest from reference TRBV29-1 and TRBJ1-2): SAVISQKPSRDICQRGTSLTIQCQVDSQVTMMFWYRQQPGQSLTLIATANQGSEATYESGFVIDKFPISRPNLTFSTLTVSNMSPEDSSIYLCSVASGATNYGYTFGSGTRLTVV.

V gene TRBV5-6 combines with J gene TRBJ1-5; D might be TRBD1 (5 bases). Germline CDR1 reads SGHDT; CDR2 reads YYEEEE. Trimming removed 4 bases from V and 4 bases from J, with 9 bases in between. The CDR3 contains 13 residues. The CDR3: CASSRTGNQPQHF. CDR3 nucleotide sequence: TGTGCCAGCAGCAGAACAGGTAATCAGCCCCAGCATTTT.

This clone was observed many times. The chain recombines TRBV2 with TRBJ2-1; 9 bases map to TRBD2. Germline V gene data show CDR1 as SNHLY and CDR2 as FYNNEI. This CDR3 has 16 residues. The junction had 13 bases not matched to a gene; V was cut back by 5 bases and J by 8 bases. The CDR3 region is CASSFRVAGGLHEQFF. For the CDR3, the DNA is TGTGCCAGCAGTTTTCGGGTGGCGGGAGGGCTTCATGAGCAGTTCTTC.

V gene TRBV6-6 combines with J gene TRBJ1-1; D gene ambiguous. The V and J ends lost 9 bases and 0 bases respectively, with 8 bases between them. Germline CDR1 reads MNHNY; CDR2 reads SVGAGI (reference sequence). The CDR3 consists of 12 residues. The CDR3: CASGRLNTEAFF. CDR3 coding DNA: TGTGCCAGTGGACGTTTGAACACTGAAGCTTTCTTT.

This clone was observed a single time. The V gene is TRBV11-2, the J gene TRBJ2-5; 11 bases agree with TRBD2. This CDR3 comprises 17 residues. CDR1 SGHAT and CDR2 FQNNGV come from the germline V gene. V lost 1 base and J lost 1; bases outside the gene matches: 5. The CDR3 spells CASSLGGLAGAQETQYF. The CDR3 DNA sequence: TGTGCCAGCAGCTTAGGCGGACTAGCGGGCGCCCAAGAGACCCAGTACTTC.

The V and J genes are TRBV7-2 and TRBJ1-1; TRBD1 might be the D (6 bases). Germline values: CDR1 SGHTA, CDR2 FQGNSA. CDR3 length: 14 amino acids. Between the trimmed V and J ends, which lost 1 base and 7 bases, there was a span of 13 bases. The CDR3 region is CASSLGRTALEAFF. CDR3 in DNA: TGTGCCAGCAGCTTAGGCCGGACAGCTCTTGAAGCTTTCTTT.